These 15 T cell receptor beta chains came from one sample sequenced in a study of OX40 agonist ivuxolimab in advanced cancers. Receptor libraries were prepared by the immunoSEQ multiplex PCR assay. TCRdb took this table from immuneACCESS and kept in-frame rearrangements with V and J called. Such tables lack part of the clones; where checked against another copy, unresolved V genes explain under half of the gap, and the rest is unexplained. Across this sample there are tens of thousands of clones, with approximately 87% seen only once. The ten top clones hold approximately 4.6% of the sample. Specimen: CD4+ or CD8+ T cells sorted from blood, collected in a trial of the OX40 agonist ivuxolimab. Every receptor here comes from an adult with an advanced solid tumor such as melanoma, head and neck, liver or kidney cancer.

The V and J genes are TRBV19 and TRBJ1-1; the D gene is possibly TRBD1 (5 bases). Deletions cut 5 bases from V and 5 bases from J, with 21 bases between. This CDR3 contains 16 residues. The germline V gene encodes CDR1 LNHDA and CDR2 SQIVND (reference sequence). CDR3: CASSRQVTTGGTEAFF. The CDR3 DNA follows: TGTGCCAGTAGTCGCCAGGTCACCACTGGGGGTACTGAAGCTTTCTTT.

The rearrangement links TRBV28 to TRBJ2-7; unclear D gene. This CDR3 is 11 amino acids long. Trimming stripped 8 bases from V and 6 bases from J, with 11 bases between. CDR1 and CDR2 from the germline V gene are MDHEN and SYDVKM. The CDR3 bases are TGTGCCAGCGGGCGTGGCCGCGAGCAGTACTTC. Translation: CASGRGREQYF.

The chain carries TRBV7-9 and TRBJ2-5, with TRBD2 matching 9 bases. This CDR3 spans 16 amino acids. Looked up from germline, CDR1 is SEHNR and CDR2 is FQNEAQ (reference sequence). V shed 5 bases and J 3 bases; nucleotides not matched to a gene: 10. The CDR3 region has the DNA TGTGCCAGCAGCCGGAGGGGGGCTAGCGGGGAAGAGACCCAGTACTTC. Amino acids: CASSRRGASGEETQYF.

The chain combines TRBV18 with TRBJ2-3; D is undetermined. The germline CDR1 and CDR2 sequences are KGHSH and LQKENI. The length of the CDR3 is 11 residues. V lost 3 bases and J 5 bases, leaving 3 bases between the germline ends. CDR3 DNA: TGTGCCAGCTCACCCCTAGATACGCAGTATTTT. It translates to CASSPLDTQYF.

The chain couples TRBV7-9 to TRBJ2-3; tentative D call: TRBD2 (6 bases). Germline CDR1 reads SEHNR; CDR2 reads FQNEAQ (reference sequence). Trimming left V 1 base short and J 1 base short, with 9 bases between. The length of the CDR3 is 15 residues. The CDR3 DNA sequence: TGTGCCAGCAGCTTAGGCTCGGGGGGCACAGATACGCAGTATTTT. Translated, it gives CASSLGSGGTDTQYF.

The rearrangement uses TRBV28 and TRBJ2-1, with 8 bases matching TRBD2. The CDR3 is 15 amino acids. V lost 5 bases and J lost 9; bases outside the gene matches: 12. Germline loops: CDR1 MDHEN, CDR2 SYDVKM. CDR3 sequence reads: CASSRQRVAGFEQFF. CDR3 nucleotides: TGTGCCAGCAGTCGCCAGAGGGTAGCGGGATTTGAGCAGTTCTTC.

The chain combines TRBV5-4 with TRBJ2-7, with 8 bases matching TRBD1. Germline V lookup: CDR1 SGHNT, CDR2 YYREEE (reference sequence). CDR3 length equals 16 residues. J gave up 6 bases and V 0 bases, and 11 bases lay outside the gene matches. CDR3 sequence: CASSLGGPGQVGEQYF. CDR3 in DNA: TGTGCCAGCAGCTTGGGGGGTCCGGGACAGGTAGGCGAGCAGTACTTC.

The chain has TRBV9 and TRBJ2-3, with 9 bases matching TRBD2. Germline V lookup: CDR1 SGDLS, CDR2 YYNGEE. V lost 4 bases, J lost 4 bases, and 7 bases stayed unmatched. This CDR3 contains 15 residues. CDR3 bases: TGTGCCAGCAGCTATAGCGGGAGTGCCCCAGATACGCAGTATTTT. Translating it yields CASSYSGSAPDTQYF.

This chain links TRBV19 with TRBJ2-5; D possibly corresponds to TRBD2 (6 bases). This CDR3 is built from 15 residues. V lost 5 bases, J lost 7 bases, and 20 bases lay in between. CDR1 LNHDA and CDR2 SQIVND come from the germline V gene (reference sequence). The CDR3 DNA sequence: TGTGCCAGTAGTCCCCGGGGTAGCGGTACGAGGACCCAGTACTTC. Amino acid sequence: CASSPRGSGTRTQYF.

The chain couples TRBV6-5 to TRBJ1-1; 9 bases are a match to TRBD1. In germline, CDR1 is MNHEY, CDR2 SVGAGI. Germline trimming cut 8 bases from V and 11 bases from J; bases unmatched to any gene: 9. The CDR3 sequence is 12 residues long. CDR3 sequence (DNA): TGTGCCAGCGCCCTGAACAGGGGGCCGGCTTTCTTT. Translation gives CASALNRGPAFF.

The chain joins TRBV19 to TRBJ1-1; the match to TRBD1 covers 8 bases. The germline V gene has CDR1 LNHDA and CDR2 SQIVND (reference sequence). The length of the CDR3 is 13 residues. Germline trimming cut 7 bases from V and 7 bases from J; bases unmatched to any gene: 8. CDR3: CASIGQGPNEAFF. The CDR3 DNA reads as TGTGCCAGTATAGGACAGGGACCTAATGAAGCTTTCTTT.

The rearrangement uses TRBV29-1 and TRBJ2-2, with 16 bases that match TRBD2. The CDR3 spans 16 residues. Losses at the gene ends were 6 bases for V and 3 bases for J; bases not matched to a gene: 4. The germline V gene encodes CDR1 SQVTM and CDR2 ANQGSEA. CDR3 region: CSVGTSGGADTGELFF. The DNA of the CDR3 is TGCAGCGTAGGGACTAGCGGGGGGGCAGACACCGGGGAGCTGTTTTTT.

This chain uses TRBV11-2 with TRBJ2-3; 9 bases line up with TRBD2. This CDR3 has 18 residues. Looked up from germline, CDR1 is SGHAT and CDR2 is FQNNGV. Losses at the gene ends were 3 bases for V and 0 bases for J; bases not matched to a gene: 10. CDR3 nucleotide sequence: TGTGCCAGCAGCTTTAGGGGCTTAGCGGGAGCCAGCACAGATACGCAGTATTTT. The encoded protein is CASSFRGLAGASTDTQYF.

This clone was seen a handful of times. The chain is built from TRBV9 and TRBJ1-5; 7 bases are a match to TRBD1. The CDR3 loop spans 15 amino acids. Unmatched junction bases numbered 11, after V lost 4 bases and J lost 7 bases. The germline gives CDR1 SGDLS, CDR2 YYNGEE. The DNA for the CDR3 is TGTGCCAGCAGCACAGGGGTGGAGGGCGGGCAGCCCCAGCATTTT. This codes for CASSTGVEGGQPQHF. Using reference TRBV9 and TRBJ1-5 for the parts outside the CDR3, the full variable domain is DSGVTQTPKHLITATGQRVTLRCSPRSGDLSVYWYQQSLDQGLQFLIQYYNGEERAKGNILERFSAQQFPDLHSELNLSSLELGDSALYFCASSTGVEGGQPQHFGDGTRLSIL.

The V gene is TRBV19, the J gene TRBJ1-1; TRBD1 might be the D (6 bases). The CDR3 runs to 14 residues. Germline V lookup: CDR1 LNHDA, CDR2 SQIVND (reference sequence). Trimming cost V 7 bases and J 6 bases, with 18 bases left between them. CDR3 in DNA: TGTGCCAGTAAAAAAACAGGGTCCGAAGCTGAAGCTTTCTTT. Encoded protein: CASKKTGSEAEAFF.